Given below is one T cell receptor beta chain in context. Its matching antigen is unknown. The CDR3 has 12 amino acids. CDR1 MDHEN and CDR2 SYDVKM come from the germline V gene. V lost 8 bases and J lost 7, with 15 bases in between. These data originate in a study of cytomegalovirus exposure and HLA in healthy donors. Study outcomes and limitations: Serostatus for CMV was the only available immune exposure information.

The PCR had 60 Vbeta and 13 Jbeta primers. Per the original data handling: Approximately 12 million of 70 million to 80 million unique TCR beta chains were shared, per a later count. The table came from immunoSEQ multiplex PCR; TCRdb's copy has only in-frame clones and leaves some out. V and J calls and clone size are as listed in that table; D and trimming were resolved from the DNA. There are fewer than 150,000 clones in the sample, with 2% to 3% held by the top ten. There were likely unrecorded immune exposures, though donors were nominally healthy when sampled. This sequence originates from a man between 40 and 49 years old in good health and CMV-seronegative. The V call is TRBV28, the J call TRBJ2-7; possibly TRBD1 for D (6 bases). The sample comprised PBMCs. CDR3 region: CASQSGAGEQYF. As DNA, the CDR3 is TGTGCCAGCCAGTCAGGGGCCGGGGAGCAGTACTTC.